The clone carrying this T cell receptor (beta chain) occurred many times. Its antigen is undetermined. V lost 4 bases, J lost 4 bases, and 8 bases stayed unmatched. The CDR3 runs to 16 residues. Germline lookup yields CDR1 MNHEY and CDR2 SMNVEV (reference sequence). Time point defined: sample taken at primary tumor resection. The authors sequenced whole RNA from tumor, nontumor lung or frozen PBMC without sorting. These data are taken from a study of spatial heterogeneity in lung cancer. Findings and caveats of the study: The study found that expanded intratumoral alpha and beta TCR counts tracked tumor mutation counts.

A single record per CDR3 protein comes from TCRdb applying MiXCR to the 5' RACE reads. The profile shows some 2,900 distinct CDR3 sequences, 6% to 7% of them singletons. The gene calls are TRBV27 and TRBJ2-2, with 8 bases identical to TRBD1. The sequence was obtained from a female donor with early-stage non-small cell lung cancer. Sequencing was performed on lung tumor tissue, taken at surgery. DNA for the CDR3: TGTGCCAGCAGTTCCTTGGACAGGGCGGGCACCGGGGAGCTGTTTTTT. It yields the protein CASSSLDRAGTGELFF.